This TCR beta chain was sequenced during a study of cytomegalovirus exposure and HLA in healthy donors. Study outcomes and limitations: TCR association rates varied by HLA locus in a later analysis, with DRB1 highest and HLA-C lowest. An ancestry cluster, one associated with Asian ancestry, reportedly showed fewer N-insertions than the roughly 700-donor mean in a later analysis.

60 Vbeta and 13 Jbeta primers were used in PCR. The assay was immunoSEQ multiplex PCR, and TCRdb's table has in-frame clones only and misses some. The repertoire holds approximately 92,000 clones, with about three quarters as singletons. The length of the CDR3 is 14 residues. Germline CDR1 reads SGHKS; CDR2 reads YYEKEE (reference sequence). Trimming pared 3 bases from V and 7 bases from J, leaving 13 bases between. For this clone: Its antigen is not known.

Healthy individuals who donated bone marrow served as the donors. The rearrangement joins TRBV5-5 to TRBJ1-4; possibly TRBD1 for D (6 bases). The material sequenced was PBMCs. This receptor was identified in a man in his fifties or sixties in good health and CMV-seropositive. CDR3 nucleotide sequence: TGTGCCAGCAGCTCGGGACACGGAAGTGAAAAACTGTTTTTT. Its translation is CASSSGHGSEKLFF.